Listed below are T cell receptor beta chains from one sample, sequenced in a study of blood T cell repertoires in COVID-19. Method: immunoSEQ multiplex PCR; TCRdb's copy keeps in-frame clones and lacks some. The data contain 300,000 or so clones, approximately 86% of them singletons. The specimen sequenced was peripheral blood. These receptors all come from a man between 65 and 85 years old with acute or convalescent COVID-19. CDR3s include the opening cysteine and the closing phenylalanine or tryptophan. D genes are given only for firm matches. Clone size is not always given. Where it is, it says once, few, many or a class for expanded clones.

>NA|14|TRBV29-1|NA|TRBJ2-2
CSVGGREYPGELFF
TGCAGCGTTGGGGGGCGGGAGTACCCCGGGGAGCTGTTTTTT
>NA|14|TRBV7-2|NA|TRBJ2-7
CASSFLTPRDEQYF
TGTGCCAGCAGCTTCCTTACCCCTCGGGACGAGCAGTACTTC
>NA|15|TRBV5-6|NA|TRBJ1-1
CASSLDPHLNTEAFF
TGTGCCAGCAGCTTGGACCCACACCTGAACACTGAAGCTTTCTTT
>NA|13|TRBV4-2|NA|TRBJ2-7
CASSSRLSYEQYF
TGTGCCAGCAGCTCCAGACTTTCCTACGAGCAGTACTTC
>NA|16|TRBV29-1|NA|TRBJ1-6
CSVESYMTAWNSPLHF
TGCAGCGTTGAAAGTTATATGACAGCTTGGAATTCACCCCTCCACTTT
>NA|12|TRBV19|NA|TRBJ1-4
CASSIQDEKLFF
TGTGCCAGTAGTATACAGGATGAAAAACTGTTTTTT
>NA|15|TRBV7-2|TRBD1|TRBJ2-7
CASSDTGGYSYEQYF
TGTGCCAGCAGCGATACAGGGGGCTATTCCTACGAGCAGTACTTC
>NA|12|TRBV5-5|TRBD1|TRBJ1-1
CASSTRTGEAFF
TGTGCCAGCAGCACCCGGACAGGGGAAGCTTTCTTT
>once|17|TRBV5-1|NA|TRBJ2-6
CASSLSPQGNGANVLTF
TGCGCCAGCAGCTTGTCCCCACAGGGTAATGGGGCCAACGTCCTGACTTTC
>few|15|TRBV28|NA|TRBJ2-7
CASSFRLGILYEQYF
TGTGCCAGCAGTTTTCGACTAGGAATTCTCTACGAGCAGTACTTC
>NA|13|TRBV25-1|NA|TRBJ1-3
CASSGTRGNTIYF
TGTGCCAGCAGTGGGACACGAGGAAACACCATATATTTT